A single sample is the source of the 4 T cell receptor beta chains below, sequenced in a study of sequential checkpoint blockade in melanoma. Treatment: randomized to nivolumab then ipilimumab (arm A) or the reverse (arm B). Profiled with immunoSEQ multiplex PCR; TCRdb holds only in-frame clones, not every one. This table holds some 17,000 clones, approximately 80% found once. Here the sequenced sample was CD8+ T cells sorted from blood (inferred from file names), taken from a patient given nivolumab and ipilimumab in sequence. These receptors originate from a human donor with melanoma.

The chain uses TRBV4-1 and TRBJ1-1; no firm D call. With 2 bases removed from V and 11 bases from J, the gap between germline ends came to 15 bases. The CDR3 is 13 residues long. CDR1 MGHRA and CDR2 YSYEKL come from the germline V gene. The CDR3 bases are TGCGCCAGCAGCCAACCTTTACGCCCGGGGGCTTTCTTT. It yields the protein CASSQPLRPGAFF.

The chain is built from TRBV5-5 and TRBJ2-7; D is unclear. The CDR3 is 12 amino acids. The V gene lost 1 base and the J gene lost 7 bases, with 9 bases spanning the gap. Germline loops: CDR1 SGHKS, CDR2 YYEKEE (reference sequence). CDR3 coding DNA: TGTGCCAGCAGCTTGACTGGTATTGAGCAGTACTTC. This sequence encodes CASSLTGIEQYF.

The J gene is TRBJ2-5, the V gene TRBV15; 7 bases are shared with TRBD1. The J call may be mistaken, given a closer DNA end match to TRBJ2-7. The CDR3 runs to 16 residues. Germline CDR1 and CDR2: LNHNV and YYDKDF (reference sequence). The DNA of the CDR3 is TGTGCCACCAGCAGAGATAAGACAGGGAGTTCCTACGAGCAGTACTTC. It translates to CATSRDKTGSSYEQYF.

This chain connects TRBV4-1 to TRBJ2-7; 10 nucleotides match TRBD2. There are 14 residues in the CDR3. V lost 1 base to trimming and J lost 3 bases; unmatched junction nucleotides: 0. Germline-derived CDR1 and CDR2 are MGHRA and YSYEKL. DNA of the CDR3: TGCGCCAGCAGCCAAGTAGCGGGGGGCTACGAGCAGTACTTC. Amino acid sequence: CASSQVAGGYEQYF.